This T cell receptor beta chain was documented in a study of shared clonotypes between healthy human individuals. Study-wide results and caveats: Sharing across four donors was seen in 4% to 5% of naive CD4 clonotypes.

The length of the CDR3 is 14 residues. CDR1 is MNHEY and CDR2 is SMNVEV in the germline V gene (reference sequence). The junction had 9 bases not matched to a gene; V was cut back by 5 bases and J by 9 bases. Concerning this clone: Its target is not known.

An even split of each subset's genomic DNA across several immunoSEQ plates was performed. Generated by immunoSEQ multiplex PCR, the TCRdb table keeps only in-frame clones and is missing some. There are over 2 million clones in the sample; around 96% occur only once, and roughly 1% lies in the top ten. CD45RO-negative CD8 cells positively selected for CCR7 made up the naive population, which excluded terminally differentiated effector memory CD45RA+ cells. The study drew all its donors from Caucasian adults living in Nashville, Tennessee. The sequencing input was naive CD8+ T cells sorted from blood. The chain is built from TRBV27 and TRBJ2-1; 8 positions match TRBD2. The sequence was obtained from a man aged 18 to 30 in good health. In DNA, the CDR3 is TGTGCCAGCAGTCCGGGACTAGGGATTGGTGAGCAGTTCTTC. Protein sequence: CASSPGLGIGEQFF.